This record looks at one TCR beta chain sequence and its context. Antigen unknown. The data derive from a study of persistence of HIV-infected CD4 T cells. Study-level results: Within sorted populations, more oligoclonal TCRs accompanied more oligoclonal proviruses. Degenerate expanded CDR3beta sequences were enriched among CMV- and Gag-responding cells.

Trimming removed 0 bases from V and 0 bases from J, with 9 bases in between. This CDR3 contains 16 residues. Germline loops: CDR1 SGHDT, CDR2 YYEEEE. Lysates of CMV-infected fibroblasts at around 10 ug/mL stimulated these cells. CD4+ T cells upregulating both CD40 ligand and CD69 were sorted as responding cells. For around 19 hours, CD8-depleted PBMCs received anti-CD28/CD49d costimulation, a CD40-blocking antibody and enfuvirtide. This was the immunoSEQ version 4 assay in survey mode. The method was immunoSEQ multiplex PCR; TCRdb's version includes in-frame clones alone and lacks a portion of them. The data contain 4,500 to 5,500 clones, 64% of them singletons.

The chain has TRBV5-6 and TRBJ2-2, with TRBD1 as a possible D gene (6 bases). This clonotype was obtained from an adult man with HIV who was CMV-seropositive. Sequences were derived from CD4+ T cells sorted from PBMCs after approximately 20-hour stimulation, sampled from a patient who received antiretroviral therapy. CDR3 DNA: TGTGCCAGCAGCTTGGGGGGGCAAGCGAACACCGGGGAGCTGTTTTTT. This encodes CASSLGGQANTGELFF.